This entry concerns a single TCR beta chain. The CDR3 is 13 residues long. Germline V gene lookup returns CDR1 SGHAT and CDR2 FQNNGV. The germline V and J ends were trimmed by 1 base and 5 bases, with 8 bases remaining between them. These data belong to a study of blood T cell repertoires in COVID-19. Overall study context: The study drew acute and convalescent COVID-19 samples from the United States, Italy and Spain.

Profiled with immunoSEQ multiplex PCR; TCRdb holds only in-frame clones, not every one. The sample shows about half a million clones, 80% to 90% of them seen only once. The sequenced sample consisted of peripheral blood. This receptor was identified in a human donor in a cohort sampled during active COVID-19. This rearrangement joins TRBV11-2 to TRBJ1-2; TRBD1 is a possible D gene (6 bases). CDR3 in DNA: TGTGCCAGCAGCTTAGCAGGGGCTTATGGCTACACCTTC. The encoded protein is CASSLAGAYGYTF.